The 27 T cell receptor beta chains listed next were all sequenced from one sample in a study of blood T cell repertoires in COVID-19. TCRdb's table, derived via immunoSEQ multiplex PCR, lists solely in-frame clones and lacks some. The sample holds under 80,000 clones, approximately 90% seen once. Sequencing was done on a sample of peripheral blood. All receptors come from a woman of 80 years or more with active COVID-19.

This chain uses TRBV4-2 with TRBJ1-4; no clear D gene. This CDR3 is built from 14 residues. V shed 1 base and J shed 3 bases, with 6 bases lying between them. Germline values: CDR1 LGHNA, CDR2 YNFKEQ. The DNA for the CDR3 is TGTGCCAGCAGCCAAGGGGCAGCTAATGAAAAACTGTTTTTT. Its protein product is CASSQGAANEKLFF.

CDR3 DNA sequence: TGTGCCAGCAGCACGGGACTAGCGGGACACACCGGGGAGCTGTTTTTT. It translates to CASSTGLAGHTGELFF. The chain employs TRBV5-4 and TRBJ2-2; 13 nucleotides align to TRBD2. This CDR3 is built from 16 residues. From germline, CDR1 is SGHNT and CDR2 YYREEE (reference sequence). The trim removed 4 bases at V and 3 bases at J, leaving 3 bases unmatched.

This chain uses TRBV9 with TRBJ2-6; 7 bases are shared with TRBD2. J lost 2 bases, V lost 10 bases, and 6 bases had no gene match. The germline V gene encodes CDR1 SGDLS and CDR2 YYNGEE. This CDR3 region has 14 residues. The CDR3: CASTRGAGANVLTF. CDR3 DNA sequence: TGTGCCTCTACACGGGGGGCTGGGGCCAACGTCCTGACTTTC.

The CDR3 DNA reads TGTGCCAGCAGTTACTCGATGGTTCAAGGACTACCGACCTACGAGCAGTACTTC. Its translation is CASSYSMVQGLPTYEQYF. The chain recombines TRBV6-2 or TRBV6-3 with TRBJ2-7; D perhaps matches TRBD2 (6 bases). The CDR3 runs 18 residues. The germline gives CDR1 MNHEY, CDR2 SVGEGT. Trimming left V 0 bases short and J 2 bases short, with 20 bases between.

The chain employs TRBV6-2 or TRBV6-3 and TRBJ2-7, with D perhaps TRBD2 (6 bases). Per the germline V gene, CDR1 is MNHEY and CDR2 is SVGEGT. V lost 2 bases and J 5 bases, leaving 25 bases between the germline ends. This CDR3 has 18 residues. The CDR3 region is CASSYSGVGRGWSHEQYF. CDR3 DNA: TGTGCCAGCAGTTACAGTGGAGTGGGGCGGGGATGGTCCCACGAGCAGTACTTC.

This chain uses TRBV20-1 with TRBJ2-3; 7 bases line up with TRBD2. The junction had 9 bases not matched to a gene; V was cut back by 3 bases and J by 3 bases. Germline loops: CDR1 DFQATT, CDR2 SNEGSKA (reference sequence). This CDR3 is 15 amino acids long. The CDR3 protein is CSASLIAGGTDTQYF. CDR3 nucleotide sequence: TGCAGTGCTAGTCTCATAGCGGGCGGGACAGATACGCAGTATTTT.

V and J are TRBV18 and TRBJ2-7; 7 bases map to TRBD1. Trimming removed 0 bases from V and 0 bases from J; junction bases left unmatched: 5. CDR1 is KGHSH and CDR2 is LQKENI in the germline V gene. The length of the CDR3 is 16 residues. The CDR3 spells CASSPPTGVGSYEQYF. The CDR3, as DNA: TGTGCCAGCTCACCACCAACAGGGGTGGGCTCCTACGAGCAGTACTTC. The full variable domain, completed using reference TRBV18 and TRBJ2-7, is NAGVMQNPRHLVRRRGQEARLRCSPMKGHSHVYWYRQLPEEGLKFMVYLQKENIIDESGMPKERFSAEFPKEGPSILRIQQVVRGDSAAYFCASSPPTGVGSYEQYFGPGTRLTVT.

This clone was observed once. The V and J genes are TRBV18 and TRBJ1-1; D is perhaps TRBD1 (5 bases). Germline V gene sequence: CDR1 KGHSH, CDR2 LQKENI. The CDR3 runs 14 residues. Between the trimmed V and J ends, which lost 6 bases and 1 base, there was a span of 12 bases. The CDR3 DNA reads as TGTGCCAGCTCTCCAAACACAGGGAACACTGAAGCTTTCTTT. It specifies CASSPNTGNTEAFF.

This sequence joins TRBV2 and TRBJ1-1, with D maybe TRBD1 (5 bases). There are 13 residues in the CDR3. With 3 bases removed from V and 1 base from J, the gap between germline ends came to 6 bases. Germline loops: CDR1 SNHLY, CDR2 FYNNEI. CDR3 bases: TGTGCCAGCAGTGACAGGGAGAACACTGAAGCTTTCTTT. Its protein product is CASSDRENTEAFF.

The chain recombines TRBV2 with TRBJ1-5; the D gene is possibly TRBD1 (6 bases). The CDR3 spans 14 residues. Germline lookup yields CDR1 SNHLY and CDR2 FYNNEI. The ends were cut back, 6 bases at V and 2 bases at J, with 11 bases in the middle. The CDR3 region has the DNA TGTGCCAGCAGGTACAGGGATGGCAATCAGCCCCAGCATTTT. Translating gives CASRYRDGNQPQHF.

The chain uses TRBV5-1 and TRBJ2-5; D remains ambiguous. In germline, CDR1 is SGHRS, CDR2 YFSETQ. The CDR3 runs 14 residues. V was clipped by 0 bases and J by 0 bases, with 6 bases between them. The CDR3 protein is CASSLVPNQETQYF. The CDR3, as DNA: TGCGCCAGCAGCTTGGTGCCTAACCAAGAGACCCAGTACTTC. Full variable domain (missing parts from reference TRBV5-1 and TRBJ2-5): KAGVTQTPRYLIKTRGQQVTLSCSPISGHRSVSWYQQTPGQGLQFLFEYFSETQRNKGNFPGRFSGRQFSNSRSEMNVSTLELGDSALYLCASSLVPNQETQYFGPGTRLLVL.

The rearrangement joins TRBV30 to TRBJ2-5, with 11 bases matching TRBD2. The germline gives CDR1 GTSNPN, CDR2 SVGIG (reference sequence). The CDR3 is 16 amino acids. V shed 7 bases, J shed 2 bases, and the junction held 12 bases outside the gene matches. Written as DNA, the CDR3 is TGTGCCTACTCCCATGGGCTAGCGGGAGGACAAGAGACCCAGTACTTC. This codes for CAYSHGLAGGQETQYF.

This chain joins TRBV2 and TRBJ1-4, with 10 bases aligning to TRBD1. This CDR3 has 13 residues. Germline assignment: CDR1 SNHLY and CDR2 FYNNEI. J lost 7 bases, V lost 6 bases, and 2 bases had no gene match. The DNA for the CDR3 is TGTGCCAGCAGCGGGACAGGGGTTGAAAAACTGTTTTTT. Protein: CASSGTGVEKLFF.

The gene calls are TRBV3-1 (or the pseudogene TRBV3-2) and TRBJ2-1; possibly TRBD1 for D (5 bases). The CDR3 has 15 residues. The V end was cut by 2 bases, the J end by 6 bases, with 14 bases between. Germline V lookup: CDR1 LGHDT, CDR2 YNNKEL (reference sequence). The CDR3 nucleotides read TGTGCCAGCAGCCAATACTCTAAGGGGCCCAATGAGCAGTTCTTC. Protein sequence: CASSQYSKGPNEQFF.

V is TRBV19 and J is TRBJ2-1, with a tentative D call TRBD2 (6 bases). The CDR3 is 16 amino acids. Germline V gene lookup returns CDR1 LNHDA and CDR2 SQIVND (reference sequence). V lost 3 bases and J 6 bases, leaving 18 bases between the germline ends. This CDR3 reads CASSIGLTGARNEQFF. Here the CDR3 DNA reads TGTGCCAGTAGTATCGGTCTCACGGGAGCCCGCAATGAGCAGTTCTTC.

In nucleotides, the CDR3 is TGTGCCAGCAGTGCCGAGGGGGTTAGGGAAAAACTGTTTTTT. The encoded protein is CASSAEGVREKLFF. The V call is TRBV6-2 or TRBV6-3, the J call TRBJ1-4; possibly TRBD1 for D (6 bases). Between the trimmed V and J ends, which lost 5 bases and 8 bases, there was a span of 15 bases. Germline assignment: CDR1 MNHEY and CDR2 SVGEGT. The CDR3 extends over 14 amino acids.

The genes are TRBV10-3 and TRBJ2-1; D is undetermined. V shed 6 bases and J shed 5 bases, with 8 bases lying between them. CDR3 length: 12 amino acids. CDR1 is ENHRY and CDR2 is SYGVKD in the germline V gene. CDR3 sequence: CAISRLNNEQFF. In nucleotides, the CDR3 is TGTGCCATCAGCAGATTAAACAATGAGCAGTTCTTC.

This clone was observed once. The chain recombines TRBV18 with TRBJ2-7, with D possibly TRBD1 on 6 matching bases. CDR3 size: 13 residues. Trimming pared 2 bases from V and 7 bases from J, leaving 12 bases between. The germline V gene has CDR1 KGHSH and CDR2 LQKENI. CDR3 DNA: TGTGCCAGCTCACCAAGTACCCAGGGGGAGCAGTACTTC. As protein: CASSPSTQGEQYF.

The V call is TRBV5-1, the J call TRBJ2-1; maybe TRBD2 (5 bases). CDR1 SGHRS and CDR2 YFSETQ come from the germline V gene. Trimming took off 0 bases at V and 0 bases at J, with 16 bases between the two ends. This CDR3 comprises 18 residues. The DNA of the CDR3 is TGCGCCAGCAGCTTGGTCTCCCCCGCCACTAGCTCCTACAATGAGCAGTTCTTC. Translation: CASSLVSPATSSYNEQFF.

The chain recombines TRBV9 with TRBJ2-1; TRBD1 aligns across 8 bases. V was pared by 0 bases and J by 4 bases, with 6 bases of the junction left unmatched. The V gene's germline CDR1 is SGDLS and CDR2 YYNGEE. The CDR3 length is 16 residues. For the CDR3, the DNA is TGTGCCAGCAGCGTAGCTCCCCAGGGGGCTTACAATGAGCAGTTCTTC. This translates into CASSVAPQGAYNEQFF. Filled out from reference TRBV9 and TRBJ2-1, the complete variable domain reads DSGVTQTPKHLITATGQRVTLRCSPRSGDLSVYWYQQSLDQGLQFLIQYYNGEERAKGNILERFSAQQFPDLHSELNLSSLELGDSALYFCASSVAPQGAYNEQFFGPGTRLTVL.

The CDR3 sequence: CASSPGTSNEQYF. The CDR3 nucleotides are TGTGCCAGCTCACCCGGGACTAGCAACGAGCAGTACTTC. J is TRBJ2-7 and V is TRBV18; 9 bases are a match to TRBD2. With V trimmed by 3 bases and J by 5 bases, 2 bases remained unmatched. Germline V gene lookup returns CDR1 KGHSH and CDR2 LQKENI. The CDR3 covers 13 residues.

This chain joins TRBV28 and TRBJ1-2; 7 bases are shared with TRBD1. Trimming at V came to 4 bases and at J to 4 bases, leaving 3 bases not matched to a gene. The length of the CDR3 is 13 residues. Germline CDR1 reads MDHEN; CDR2 reads SYDVKM. Here the CDR3 DNA reads TGTGCCAGCAGTTCAGACAGGGTCTATGGCTACACCTTC. Protein sequence: CASSSDRVYGYTF.

This chain connects TRBV9 to TRBJ1-1; D gene unclear. The germline V gene has CDR1 SGDLS and CDR2 YYNGEE. The CDR3 contains 14 residues. Trimming pared 4 bases from V and 2 bases from J, leaving 12 bases between. DNA for the CDR3: TGTGCCAGCAGCTCTACCTGGTTAAACACTGAAGCTTTCTTT. This codes for CASSSTWLNTEAFF.

This clone was detected only a few times. The genes are TRBV3-1 (or the pseudogene TRBV3-2) and TRBJ2-1, with TRBD2 identical over 7 bases. Germline V gene data show CDR1 as LGHDT and CDR2 as YNNKEL (reference sequence). The CDR3 loop spans 15 amino acids. The V and J ends lost 5 bases and 2 bases, in that order; junction bases with no gene match: 6. The CDR3, as DNA: TGTGCCAGCAGCGAAACTAGCGCCACCTACAATGAGCAGTTCTTC. Translated, it gives CASSETSATYNEQFF.

This rearrangement joins TRBV19 to TRBJ2-2; D is possibly TRBD2 (6 bases). This CDR3 has 16 amino acids. V gave up 3 bases and J gave up 3 bases, with 14 bases separating them. In germline, CDR1 is LNHDA, CDR2 SQIVND (reference sequence). The CDR3 nucleotides are TGTGCCAGTAGTATCTCCGGGAGTAGGGACACCGGGGAGCTGTTTTTT. This codes for CASSISGSRDTGELFF.

The V and J genes are TRBV5-1 and TRBJ2-3, with 7 bases fitting TRBD1. Germline CDR1 reads SGHRS; CDR2 reads YFSETQ. The CDR3 totals 14 residues. The V and J ends lost 3 bases and 5 bases, in that order; junction bases with no gene match: 6. Written as DNA, the CDR3 is TGCGCCAGCAGCTCCGGGACAGCCCGAGATACGCAGTATTTT. It yields the protein CASSSGTARDTQYF.

The chain uses TRBV4-3 and TRBJ1-6, with TRBD1 matching 7 bases. V shed 1 base and J 7 bases; nucleotides not matched to a gene: 4. Looked up from germline, CDR1 is LGHNA and CDR2 is YSLEER. The CDR3 loop spans 15 amino acids. The CDR3 region is CASSQGHRGNSPLHF. The CDR3 DNA is TGCGCCAGCAGCCAAGGGCACAGGGGAAATTCACCCCTCCACTTT.